The 31 T cell receptor beta chains reported below all come from one sample, sequenced in a study of cytomegalovirus exposure and HLA in healthy donors. The PCR employed 60 Vbeta primers together with 13 Jbeta primers. TCRdb's table, derived via immunoSEQ multiplex PCR, lists solely in-frame clones and lacks some. The table includes 95,000 to 110,000 clones, roughly four fifths detected once. Sequenced sample: PBMCs. The receptors were sampled from a young man in good health and CMV-seronegative.

This clone was counted only a few times. The rearrangement links TRBV10-2 to TRBJ2-5; D not certain. V lost 6 bases to trimming and J lost 5 bases, with 13 bases between them. Germline loops: CDR1 WSHSY, CDR2 SAAADI. The CDR3 extends over 13 amino acids. This CDR3 is CASSEQEFETQYF. The CDR3 DNA follows: TGCGCCAGCAGCGAGCAAGAGTTTGAGACCCAGTACTTC.

This clone showed up just once. V gene TRBV11-2 combines with J gene TRBJ1-2; possibly TRBD1 for D (5 bases). Germline V gene data show CDR1 as SGHAT and CDR2 as FQNNGV. V gave up 1 base and J gave up 1 base, with 10 bases separating them. The CDR3 covers 15 residues. The CDR3 DNA is TGTGCCAGCAGCTTAGGTGCGGGGCTTAACTATGGCTACACCTTC. Its protein product is CASSLGAGLNYGYTF.

The chain uses TRBV7-9 and TRBJ1-5; no clear D. Per germline, CDR1 SEHNR and CDR2 FQNEAQ (reference sequence). CDR3 size: 12 residues. Trimming shortened V by 7 bases and J by 1 base, and 5 bases separated the two germline ends. CDR3 sequence: CASTGSNQPQHF. CDR3 sequence (DNA): TGTGCCAGCACGGGGAGCAATCAGCCCCAGCATTTT.

This chain uses TRBV15 with TRBJ2-7; TRBD1 might be the D (7 bases). This CDR3 comprises 15 residues. V was shortened by 0 bases and J by 3 bases, with 12 bases between the two germline ends. Germline loops: CDR1 LNHNV, CDR2 YYDKDF (reference sequence). Here the CDR3 reads CATSREPGGIYEQYF. CDR3 nucleotides: TGTGCCACCAGCAGAGAGCCAGGGGGGATCTACGAGCAGTACTTC.

The rearrangement links TRBV11-1 to TRBJ2-2, with D maybe TRBD1 (5 bases). Deletions cut 3 bases from V and 4 bases from J, with 9 bases between. In germline, CDR1 is SGHAT, CDR2 FQDESV (reference sequence). The CDR3 spans 14 residues. The CDR3: CASSFRVGTGELFF. The CDR3, as DNA: TGTGCCAGCAGCTTCAGGGTGGGCACCGGGGAGCTGTTTTTT. The full variable domain, its missing parts supplied by reference TRBV11-1 and TRBJ2-2, is EAEVAQSPRYKITEKSQAVAFWCDPISGHATLYWYRQILGQGPELLVQFQDESVVDDSQLPKDRFSAERLKGVDSTLKIQPAELGDSAMYLCASSFRVGTGELFFGEGSRLTVL.

The CDR3 here is CSASRTGSAFF. The DNA of the CDR3 is TGCAGTGCTTCCCGGACAGGGTCGGCTTTCTTT. The genes are TRBV20-1 and TRBJ1-1; 8 bases are shared with TRBD1. V lost 5 bases and J lost 11; bases outside the gene matches: 7. This CDR3 region has 11 residues. The V gene's germline CDR1 is DFQATT and CDR2 SNEGSKA (reference sequence).

This clone was detected only once. The chain is built from TRBV4-1 and TRBJ2-7, with 9 bases fitting TRBD1. CDR1 and CDR2 from the germline V gene are MGHRA and YSYEKL. This CDR3 has 15 amino acids. Trimming cost V 4 bases and J 3 bases; bases outside gene matches: 7. Written as DNA, the CDR3 is TGCGCCAGCAGCCGAGTACAGGGGGCGCTCTACGAGCAGTACTTC. This gives the protein CASSRVQGALYEQYF.

This clone was seen just once. The V and J genes are TRBV4-3 and TRBJ2-1; 9 nucleotides align to TRBD1. V was pared by 2 bases and J by 9 bases, with 14 bases of the junction left unmatched. There are 17 residues in the CDR3. Germline-derived CDR1 and CDR2 are LGHNA and YSLEER. In nucleotides, the CDR3 is TGCGCCAGCAGCCAAACCCCTTCGGGACAGGGAGGAGGTGAGCAGTTCTTC. Translating gives CASSQTPSGQGGGEQFF.

This clone was seen a single time. CDR3 in amino acids: CASSPRQGLGQNTEAFF. Written as DNA, the CDR3 is TGTGCCAGCAGCCCCCGACAGGGCCTGGGACAAAACACTGAAGCTTTCTTT. The chain links TRBV14 to TRBJ1-1; 7 nucleotides match TRBD1. Germline assignment: CDR1 SGHDN and CDR2 FVKESK. V lost 4 bases and J lost 2; bases outside the gene matches: 13. The CDR3 runs to 17 residues.

The chain joins TRBV7-2 to TRBJ1-2; D call uncertain. The CDR3 consists of 12 residues. Germline CDR1 is SGHTA and CDR2 is FQGNSA. Trimming pared 3 bases from V and 8 bases from J, leaving 10 bases between. The CDR3 DNA reads as TGTGCCAGCAGCTTCTTCGCGGGAGGCTACACCTTC. This gives the protein CASSFFAGGYTF.

V and J are TRBV28 and TRBJ2-7, with 9 bases identical to TRBD1. The CDR3 is 15 residues long. Germline loops: CDR1 MDHEN, CDR2 SYDVKM. V shed 6 bases, J shed 3 bases, and the junction held 9 bases outside the gene matches. The DNA for the CDR3 is TGTGCCAGCAGGACTGGGGGACAGGGTATCTACGAGCAGTACTTC. Residues: CASRTGGQGIYEQYF.

The V call is TRBV7-9, the J call TRBJ2-1; 8 nucleotides match TRBD1. Germline CDR1 SEHNR, CDR2 FQNEAQ (reference sequence). This CDR3 region has 12 residues. The V and J ends lost 10 bases and 9 bases, in that order; junction bases with no gene match: 8. The CDR3 sequence: CAITTGAVEQFF. The CDR3 bases are TGTGCCATTACGACAGGGGCGGTTGAGCAGTTCTTC.

The chain is built from TRBV27 and TRBJ1-1; 7 bases fit TRBD1. CDR1 and CDR2 from the germline V gene are MNHEY and SMNVEV (reference sequence). The CDR3 has 14 amino acids. With V trimmed by 2 bases and J by 2 bases, 2 bases remained unmatched. The CDR3 DNA reads as TGTGCCAGCAGTTTAGGGGACAGTAACACTGAAGCTTTCTTT. Its translation is CASSLGDSNTEAFF.

This chain joins TRBV13 and TRBJ2-7; 8 bases fit TRBD2. Germline-derived CDR1 and CDR2 are PRHDT and FYEKMQ (reference sequence). V lost 2 bases and J lost 2; bases outside the gene matches: 5. The CDR3 sequence is 15 residues long. The CDR3: CASSLSTSGAYEQYF. The CDR3 DNA reads TGTGCCAGCAGCTTATCAACTAGCGGAGCCTACGAGCAGTACTTC.

The chain carries TRBV7-2 and TRBJ1-2, with D perhaps matching TRBD1 (6 bases). This CDR3 comprises 13 residues. V gave up 5 bases and J gave up 8 bases, with 15 bases separating them. Germline CDR1 reads SGHTA; CDR2 reads FQGNSA. The CDR3 coding sequence is TGTGCCAGCAGCACGGACAGTATACTGGGCTACACCTTC. Translating it yields CASSTDSILGYTF.

The chain combines TRBV28 with TRBJ1-2, with 9 bases aligning to TRBD1. The CDR3 sequence is 15 residues long. With 7 bases clipped from V and 9 bases from J, the junction kept 15 bases outside the gene matches. Germline V lookup: CDR1 MDHEN, CDR2 SYDVKM. CDR3 in amino acids: CASTPPGTGRSSYTF. The DNA for the CDR3 is TGTGCCAGCACCCCTCCCGGGACAGGGAGGTCTAGCTACACCTTC.

The sample holds a few counts of this clone. CDR3 nucleotides: TGTGCCAGCAGCTTCCCCAATGCGGGGCCCTATGGCTACACCTTC. Encoded protein: CASSFPNAGPYGYTF. The chain is built from TRBV28 and TRBJ1-2, with a tentative D call TRBD1 (5 bases). V was clipped by 6 bases and J by 4 bases, with 18 bases between them. This CDR3 is built from 15 residues. Germline assignment: CDR1 MDHEN and CDR2 SYDVKM.

The chain combines TRBV4-3 with TRBJ2-2, with D perhaps TRBD1 (5 bases). Germline V gives CDR1 LGHNA, CDR2 YSLEER. CDR3 length: 17 residues. The V end was cut by 1 base, the J end by 0 bases, with 12 bases between. The CDR3 region has the DNA TGCGCCAGCAGCCAAGGCATAAGACAGCCGAACACCGGGGAGCTGTTTTTT. It codes for CASSQGIRQPNTGELFF.

This clone was counted only a few times. This chain connects TRBV5-4 to TRBJ1-5; D is undetermined. The germline V and J ends were trimmed by 4 bases and 7 bases, with 12 bases remaining between them. The CDR3 covers 13 residues. CDR1 is SGHNT and CDR2 is YYREEE in the germline V gene (reference sequence). The chain's CDR3 is CASSATPNQPQHF. The CDR3 DNA reads as TGTGCCAGCAGCGCAACTCCCAACCAGCCCCAGCATTTT.

There are a few counts of this clone. The chain recombines TRBV4-1 with TRBJ1-4; TRBD1 might be the D (5 bases). The CDR3 is 15 amino acids. Germline assignment: CDR1 MGHRA and CDR2 YSYEKL. Trimming left V 4 bases short and J 4 bases short, with 13 bases between. The CDR3 region has the DNA TGCGCCAGCAGCCTTGGGGGGGGGATTAATGAAAAACTGTTTTTT. Translated: CASSLGGGINEKLFF.

The rearrangement links TRBV6-6 to TRBJ2-3, with TRBD1 matching 7 bases. The CDR3 totals 16 residues. The J segment lost 2 bases and the V segment lost 5 bases, leaving 10 bases of the junction unmatched. CDR1 is MNHNY, CDR2 SVGAGI, per germline (reference sequence). This CDR3 is CASSTRLDRYTDTQYF. The DNA of the CDR3 is TGTGCCAGCAGTACCCGCCTGGACAGGTACACAGATACGCAGTATTTT.

The chain employs TRBV7-2 and TRBJ1-2; TRBD1 matches 10 bases. Germline V gene data show CDR1 as SGHTA and CDR2 as FQGNSA. The CDR3 is made up of 17 amino acids. V shed 2 bases and J 7 bases; nucleotides not matched to a gene: 13. This CDR3 reads CASSLLTGGASARGYTF. The CDR3 coding sequence is TGTGCCAGCAGCTTATTGACAGGGGGCGCGTCGGCCCGTGGCTACACCTTC.

The chain links TRBV6-4 to TRBJ2-1, with TRBD2 matching over 10 bases. Germline CDR1 and CDR2: MRHNA and SNTAGT. The CDR3 length is 15 residues. Trimming removed 8 bases from V and 8 bases from J; junction bases left unmatched: 12. The CDR3 sequence is CASSRTGSGGDEQFF. In DNA form, the CDR3 reads TGTGCCAGCTCCCGGACGGGAAGCGGGGGGGATGAGCAGTTCTTC.

This clone was seen a few times. The rearrangement links TRBV4-2 to TRBJ2-3, with TRBD2 matching over 8 bases. J was trimmed by 6 bases and V by 0 bases; bases with no gene match: 8. Germline lookup yields CDR1 LGHNA and CDR2 YNFKEQ. The CDR3 is 16 amino acids. CDR3 DNA sequence: TGTGCCAGCAGCCAAGATGACGCGGGGGGACCGGATACGCAGTATTTT. The encoded protein is CASSQDDAGGPDTQYF.

This clone was seen a few times. The chain employs TRBV6-4 and TRBJ1-1, with a tentative D call TRBD1 (5 bases). Trimming took 2 bases from V and 11 from J, leaving 15 bases between them. The CDR3 runs to 13 residues. Germline lookup yields CDR1 MRHNA and CDR2 SNTAGT. As DNA, the CDR3 is TGTGCCAGCAGTGACACCAGGGCAGGGCAGGCTTTCTTT. As protein: CASSDTRAGQAFF.

The chain links TRBV5-1 to TRBJ2-7; D is possibly TRBD2 (5 bases). Germline values: CDR1 SGHRS, CDR2 YFSETQ. V dropped 1 base and J dropped 5 bases, with 16 bases sitting between them. The CDR3 covers 15 residues. Written as DNA, the CDR3 is TGCGCCAGCAGCTTGTACGGGGATTCCTCAGACGAGCAGTACTTC. It translates to CASSLYGDSSDEQYF.

The rearrangement links TRBV6-5 to TRBJ1-1, with D maybe TRBD1 (6 bases). The germline V and J ends were trimmed by 7 bases and 7 bases, with 13 bases remaining between them. Germline CDR1 is MNHEY and CDR2 is SVGAGI. The CDR3 covers 12 residues. The CDR3 region has the DNA TGTGCCAGCACCCCGAGGGGGGGTGAAGCTTTCTTT. Translated: CASTPRGGEAFF.

The V and J genes are TRBV7-2 and TRBJ2-7, with no clear D. Trimming cost V 3 bases and J 5 bases, with 11 bases left between them. There are 13 residues in the CDR3. In germline, CDR1 is SGHTA, CDR2 FQGNSA. CDR3 sequence: CASSLRPANEQYF. CDR3 in DNA: TGTGCCAGCAGCTTGCGGCCCGCCAACGAGCAGTACTTC.

The chain carries TRBV28 and TRBJ2-5; 12 positions match TRBD2. The V segment lost 8 bases and the J segment 5 bases; nucleotides outside the gene matches: 6. CDR3 length: 14 residues. CDR1 and CDR2 from the germline V gene are MDHEN and SYDVKM. The CDR3 nucleotides read TGTGCCAGCTGCGGGACTAGCGGGTGGGAGACCCAGTACTTC. This translates into CASCGTSGWETQYF.

The genes are TRBV29-1 and TRBJ2-7, with 8 nucleotides matching TRBD1. The CDR3 is 12 residues long. The germline gives CDR1 SQVTM, CDR2 ANQGSEA. With 7 bases clipped from V and 3 bases from J, the junction kept 5 bases outside the gene matches. The CDR3 DNA sequence: TGCAGCGCCCAGACAGGGGTCTACGAGCAGTACTTC. Translation gives CSAQTGVYEQYF.

The V gene is TRBV19, the J gene TRBJ1-2; 10 nucleotides agree with TRBD1. V lost 5 bases, J lost 10 bases, and 10 bases stayed unmatched. There are 14 residues in the CDR3. Per germline, CDR1 LNHDA and CDR2 SQIVND (reference sequence). The CDR3 loop reads CASSPVGDRGDYTF. The DNA for the CDR3 is TGTGCCAGTAGTCCCGTTGGGGACAGGGGAGACTACACCTTC.